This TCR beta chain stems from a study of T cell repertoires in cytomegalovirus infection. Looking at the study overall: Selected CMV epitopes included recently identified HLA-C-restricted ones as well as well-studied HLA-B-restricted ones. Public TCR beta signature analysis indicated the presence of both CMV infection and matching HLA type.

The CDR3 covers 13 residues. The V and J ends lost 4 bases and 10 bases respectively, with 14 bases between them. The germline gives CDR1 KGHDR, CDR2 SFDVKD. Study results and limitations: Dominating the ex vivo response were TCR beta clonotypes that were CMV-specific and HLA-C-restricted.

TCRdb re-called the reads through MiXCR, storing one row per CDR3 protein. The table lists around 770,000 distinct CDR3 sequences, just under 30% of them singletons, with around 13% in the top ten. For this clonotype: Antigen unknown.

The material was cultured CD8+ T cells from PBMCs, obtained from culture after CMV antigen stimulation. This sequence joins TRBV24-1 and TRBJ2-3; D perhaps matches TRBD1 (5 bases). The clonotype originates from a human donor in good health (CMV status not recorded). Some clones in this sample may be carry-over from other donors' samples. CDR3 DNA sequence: TGTGCCACCAGTGAACTCGACAGATTACCGCAGTATTTT. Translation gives CATSELDRLPQYF.